These T cell receptor beta chains were read from a single sample in a study of T cell repertoires in cytomegalovirus infection. In TCRdb, the reads were re-called with MiXCR into one record per CDR3 protein. This sample has about 180,000 distinct CDR3 sequences, with approximately 17% found just once. Sequencing was performed on CD8+ T cells from PBMCs. These receptors originate from a human donor in good health (CMV status not recorded). Some clones in this sample may be carry-over from other donors' samples. CDR3s include the opening cysteine and the closing phenylalanine or tryptophan. D genes are given only for firm matches. Expanded clones are given a class, and other clones once, few, many or no size at all.

J gene: TRBJ1-3
clone size: .
V gene: TRBV6-1
D gene: .
CDR3 DNA: TGTGCCAGCAGTGAAGAGGAACGGATACTGAGGAACACCATATATTTT
CDR3 protein: CASSEEERILRNTIYF

J gene: TRBJ1-5
clone size: .
V gene: TRBV6-2/TRBV6-3
D gene: .
CDR3 DNA: TGTGCCAGCAGTTACTCCGGCGGTTACAATCAGCCCCAGCATTTT
CDR3 protein: CASSYSGGYNQPQHF

J gene: TRBJ2-1
clone size: few
V gene: TRBV2
D gene: .
CDR3 DNA: TGTGCCAGCAATCAGGGATCCTACAATGAGCAGTTCTTC
CDR3 protein: CASNQGSYNEQFF

J gene: TRBJ2-1
clone size: .
V gene: TRBV7-2
D gene: TRBD2
CDR3 DNA: TGTGCCAGCAGCTTTACGGGGGGAGGGAATGAGCAGTTCTTC
CDR3 protein: CASSFTGGGNEQFF

J gene: TRBJ1-4
clone size: few
V gene: TRBV12-3/TRBV12-4
D gene: TRBD1
CDR3 DNA: TGTGCCAGCAGTTTGATTTTTCCGGGACAGGGGAACGAAAAACTGTTTTTT
CDR3 protein: CASSLIFPGQGNEKLFF

J gene: TRBJ1-2
clone size: once
V gene: TRBV7-2
D gene: .
CDR3 DNA: TGTGCCAGCAGCCTCCCAGGACAGACGGGCTACACCTTC
CDR3 protein: CASSLPGQTGYTF

J gene: TRBJ2-3
clone size: few
V gene: TRBV7-6
D gene: .
CDR3 DNA: TGTGCCAGCAGCTTAGCCCGGACTTCCACAGATACGCAGTATTTT
CDR3 protein: CASSLARTSTDTQYF

J gene: TRBJ1-4
clone size: few
V gene: TRBV6-5
D gene: .
CDR3 DNA: TGTGCCAGCAGTTACTCCTTTGACAGTAATGAAAAACTGTTTTTT
CDR3 protein: CASSYSFDSNEKLFF

J gene: TRBJ2-6
clone size: many
V gene: TRBV7-3
D gene: .
CDR3 DNA: TGTGCCAGCAGTTACCCGGACAGCTCTGGGGCCAACGTCCTGACTTTC
CDR3 protein: CASSYPDSSGANVLTF

J gene: TRBJ2-7
clone size: many
V gene: TRBV7-2
D gene: .
CDR3 DNA: TGTGCCAGCAGCTATACAGACGAGCAGTACTTC
CDR3 protein: CASSYTDEQYF

J gene: TRBJ2-1
clone size: .
V gene: TRBV9
D gene: TRBD2
CDR3 DNA: TGTGCCAGCAGCGCAAAAGCGGGGGGTGAGCAGTTCTTC
CDR3 protein: CASSAKAGGEQFF

J gene: TRBJ2-7
clone size: .
V gene: TRBV2
D gene: .
CDR3 DNA: TGTGCCAGCAGTGAAATGGCAGGGGAATACTACGAGCAGTACTTC
CDR3 protein: CASSEMAGEYYEQYF

J gene: TRBJ1-4
clone size: .
V gene: TRBV2
D gene: .
CDR3 DNA: TGTGCCAGCAGTGAAGTTGGAACGGCTAATGAAAAACTGTTTTTT
CDR3 protein: CASSEVGTANEKLFF

J gene: TRBJ2-5
clone size: .
V gene: TRBV28
D gene: .
CDR3 DNA: TGTGCCAGCAGTTCACCCACTCGTAATGAATTGGGGGGGCCTCAAGAGACCCAGTACTTC
CDR3 protein: CASSSPTRNELGGPQETQYF

J gene: TRBJ1-2
clone size: few
V gene: TRBV7-8
D gene: .
CDR3 DNA: TGTGCCAGCAGCTTGTCGGAGGGGACTAACTATGGCTACACCTTC
CDR3 protein: CASSLSEGTNYGYTF

J gene: TRBJ2-3
clone size: .
V gene: TRBV12-3/TRBV12-4
D gene: .
CDR3 DNA: TGTGCCAGCAGCCACGGTAGCCCCACAGATACGCAGTATTTT
CDR3 protein: CASSHGSPTDTQYF

J gene: TRBJ2-5
clone size: few
V gene: TRBV7-2
D gene: TRBD1
CDR3 DNA: TGTGCCAGCACCTTCTTAAGGGACAGCCAAGAGACCCAGTACTTC
CDR3 protein: CASTFLRDSQETQYF

J gene: TRBJ2-1
clone size: few
V gene: TRBV5-1
D gene: TRBD1
CDR3 DNA: TGCGCCAGCAGCGCCCGGGACAGGAGTGTCGATGAGCAGTTCTTC
CDR3 protein: CASSARDRSVDEQFF

J gene: TRBJ1-2
clone size: .
V gene: TRBV30
D gene: .
CDR3 DNA: TGTGCCTGGAGTCCAACGCCCCCGGTTGGCTATGGCTACACCTTC
CDR3 protein: CAWSPTPPVGYGYTF

J gene: TRBJ1-2
clone size: few
V gene: TRBV6-5
D gene: TRBD1
CDR3 DNA: TGTGCCAGCAGTTACGAACAGGGGGAAGGCTACACCTTC
CDR3 protein: CASSYEQGEGYTF

J gene: TRBJ2-7
clone size: .
V gene: TRBV6-6
D gene: TRBD1
CDR3 DNA: TGTGCCAGCATCGACAGGGGGGCCTACGAGCAGTACTTC
CDR3 protein: CASIDRGAYEQYF

J gene: TRBJ2-3
clone size: .
V gene: TRBV7-6
D gene: .
CDR3 DNA: TGTGCCAGCAGCTCCGGACACAATACGCAGTATTTT
CDR3 protein: CASSSGHNTQYF

J gene: TRBJ1-1
clone size: many
V gene: TRBV7-2
D gene: TRBD1
CDR3 DNA: TGTGCCAGCCGGGACAGGGATAGGGGCATGAACACTGAAGCTTTCTTT
CDR3 protein: CASRDRDRGMNTEAFF

J gene: TRBJ2-7
clone size: .
V gene: TRBV29-1
D gene: .
CDR3 DNA: TGCAGCGTTGAAACTGGGCAGGGGGGAAACGAGCAGTACTTC
CDR3 protein: CSVETGQGGNEQYF

J gene: TRBJ1-2
clone size: .
V gene: TRBV28
D gene: .
CDR3 DNA: TGTGCCAGCAGTTGGAGGGGGGGCCAGTTCTATGGCTACACCTTC
CDR3 protein: CASSWRGGQFYGYTF

J gene: TRBJ1-3
clone size: few
V gene: TRBV7-8
D gene: .
CDR3 DNA: TGTGCCAGCAGCTCCTCTACCACGGTAACTGGAAACACCATATATTTT
CDR3 protein: CASSSSTTVTGNTIYF

J gene: TRBJ2-7
clone size: .
V gene: TRBV6-2/TRBV6-3
D gene: .
CDR3 DNA: TGTGCCAGCAGACCGGACAGTGGGCTCTACGAGCAGTACTTC
CDR3 protein: CASRPDSGLYEQYF

J gene: TRBJ2-5
clone size: few
V gene: TRBV14
D gene: TRBD1
CDR3 DNA: TGTGCCAGCAGCCGAACCGGACAGGGCATTGCTTCGCTTCACCAAGAGACCCAGTACTTC
CDR3 protein: CASSRTGQGIASLHQETQYF

J gene: TRBJ1-4
clone size: few
V gene: TRBV13
D gene: .
CDR3 DNA: TGTGCCAGCAGCTTGATGAGCAGTGGTGAAAAACTGTTTTTT
CDR3 protein: CASSLMSSGEKLFF

J gene: TRBJ2-1
clone size: .
V gene: TRBV20-1
D gene: TRBD2
CDR3 DNA: TGCAGTGCAGACTCCTCGACTAGCGGGTCCAATGAGCAGTTCTTC
CDR3 protein: CSADSSTSGSNEQFF

J gene: TRBJ1-4
clone size: few
V gene: TRBV7-9
D gene: TRBD1
CDR3 DNA: TGTGCCAGCAGCTCCCTAACCGGGACAGGGGGCGCAACTAATGAAAAACTGTTTTTT
CDR3 protein: CASSSLTGTGGATNEKLFF

J gene: TRBJ2-3
clone size: .
V gene: TRBV2
D gene: .
CDR3 DNA: TGTGCCAGCATCGGAAGCCCCGATACGCAGTATTTT
CDR3 protein: CASIGSPDTQYF

J gene: TRBJ2-1
clone size: few
V gene: TRBV6-8
D gene: TRBD1
CDR3 DNA: TGTGCCAGCAGTTACTCCGGACAGGCTATACAGTTCTTC
CDR3 protein: CASSYSGQAIQFF

J gene: TRBJ1-3
clone size: few
V gene: TRBV7-9
D gene: .
CDR3 DNA: TGTGCCAGCAGCTTTATGACAGGCTCTGGAAACACCATATATTTT
CDR3 protein: CASSFMTGSGNTIYF

J gene: TRBJ2-5
clone size: few
V gene: TRBV7-2
D gene: .
CDR3 DNA: TGTGCCAGCAGCTTAGCGATGGGCAGCTCCTGGGAGACCCAGTACTTC
CDR3 protein: CASSLAMGSSWETQYF

J gene: TRBJ2-1
clone size: few
V gene: TRBV6-2/TRBV6-3
D gene: .
CDR3 DNA: TGTGCCAGCAGTTACTCGATTCGGGGCAATGAGCAGTTCTTC
CDR3 protein: CASSYSIRGNEQFF

J gene: TRBJ2-1
clone size: many
V gene: TRBV11-2
D gene: TRBD1
CDR3 DNA: TGTGCCAGCACCAGAGGGGGCAACTCCTACAATGAGCAGTTCTTC
CDR3 protein: CASTRGGNSYNEQFF

J gene: TRBJ2-3
clone size: .
V gene: TRBV6-5
D gene: .
CDR3 DNA: TGTGCCAGCAGTTACTCGAGAGGGGATACGCAGTATTTT
CDR3 protein: CASSYSRGDTQYF

J gene: TRBJ2-1
clone size: .
V gene: TRBV27
D gene: .
CDR3 DNA: TGTGCCAGCAGTTTTGGGGCTTACAATGAGCAGTTCTTC
CDR3 protein: CASSFGAYNEQFF

J gene: TRBJ2-7
clone size: .
V gene: TRBV7-9
D gene: TRBD1
CDR3 DNA: TGTGCCAGCAGCTCCCCGGGACAGGGGCACGAGCAGTACTTC
CDR3 protein: CASSSPGQGHEQYF

J gene: TRBJ1-1
clone size: few
V gene: TRBV6-1
D gene: TRBD1
CDR3 DNA: TGTGCCAGCAGTGAAAGGAGATGGGGGACAGGGCGTGAAGCTTTCTTT
CDR3 protein: CASSERRWGTGREAFF

J gene: TRBJ2-4
clone size: few
V gene: TRBV11-2
D gene: TRBD1
CDR3 DNA: TGTGCGAGCAGCAACTTGACAGGGAAAAACATTCAGTACTTC
CDR3 protein: CASSNLTGKNIQYF

J gene: TRBJ1-2
clone size: .
V gene: TRBV5-6
D gene: .
CDR3 DNA: TGTGCCAGCAGCTCCAGAGGTAGGAGGGGCTACACCTTC
CDR3 protein: CASSSRGRRGYTF

J gene: TRBJ2-1
clone size: .
V gene: TRBV29-1
D gene: .
CDR3 DNA: TGCAGCGTTGACGGATCCTACAATGAGCAGTTCTTC
CDR3 protein: CSVDGSYNEQFF

J gene: TRBJ2-5
clone size: few
V gene: TRBV6-6
D gene: .
CDR3 DNA: TGTGCCACCTACGCCGAAGAGACCCAGTACTTC
CDR3 protein: CATYAEETQYF

J gene: TRBJ2-2
clone size: few
V gene: TRBV5-5
D gene: .
CDR3 DNA: TGTGCCAGCAGCTCCCGTGCGGGTTACGGGGAGCTGTTTTTT
CDR3 protein: CASSSRAGYGELFF

J gene: TRBJ2-1
clone size: .
V gene: TRBV20-1
D gene: .
CDR3 DNA: TGCAGTGCTGGGGACAAGGGGGTCGACAATGAGCAGTTCTTC
CDR3 protein: CSAGDKGVDNEQFF

J gene: TRBJ1-2
clone size: few
V gene: TRBV12-3/TRBV12-4
D gene: .
CDR3 DNA: TGTGCCAGCAGTTTAGCGGTCGGGAATGGCTACACCTTC
CDR3 protein: CASSLAVGNGYTF

J gene: TRBJ2-6
clone size: few
V gene: TRBV2
D gene: .
CDR3 DNA: TGTGCCAGCAGTCAAGAGGGGACAACTGGGGCCAACGTCCTGACTTTC
CDR3 protein: CASSQEGTTGANVLTF

J gene: TRBJ2-7
clone size: .
V gene: TRBV29-1
D gene: TRBD1
CDR3 DNA: TGCAGCGTTACAGGGGACCCAACCTACGAGCAGTACTTC
CDR3 protein: CSVTGDPTYEQYF

J gene: TRBJ1-2
clone size: .
V gene: TRBV13
D gene: TRBD1
CDR3 DNA: TGTGCCAGTCACTCGGACAGGGAGAAAGGTGGCTACACCTTC
CDR3 protein: CASHSDREKGGYTF